What follows is one TCR beta chain and its context. This specimen comes from a study of blood T cell repertoires in COVID-19. Study overall: T cells, B-cell-depleted T cells, or PBMCs provided the cDNA or gDNA that served as material.

How the authors handled the data: Amplifying reference gene primers gave estimates of nucleated cell counts. TCRdb keeps only in-frame clones here, not all; method: immunoSEQ multiplex PCR. That table furnishes V, J and clone size, whereas the DNA furnished D and trimming. The top ten hold about 3.3% of the sample, which has under 250,000 clones, roughly nine tenths seen once. There are 15 residues in the CDR3. J lost 0 bases, V lost 4 bases, and 5 bases had no gene match. Germline values: CDR1 SGHNT, CDR2 YYREEE (reference sequence). This TCR derives from a woman between 18 and 29 years old in a cohort exposed to, infected with or recovered from COVID-19 (not recorded which). The genes are TRBV5-4 and TRBJ2-3, with TRBD2 matching over 7 bases. Sequencing was performed on PBMCs or T cells enriched from blood (not recorded which). The CDR3 loop reads CASSDGTTSTDTQYF. As DNA, the CDR3 is TGTGCCAGCAGCGACGGGACTACTAGCACAGATACGCAGTATTTT. Full variable domain (outside the CDR3, taken from reference TRBV5-4 and TRBJ2-3): ETGVTQSPTHLIKTRGQQVTLRCSSQSGHNTVSWYQQALGQGPQFIFQYYREEENGRGNFPPRFSGLQFPNYSSELNVNALELDDSALYLCASSDGTTSTDTQYFGPGTRLTVL.